Presented here are 9 T cell receptor beta chains from one specimen sequenced in a study of T cell changes during pregnancy in multiple sclerosis. Assay used: immunoSEQ multiplex PCR; TCRdb lists only in-frame clones, some missing. This sample yields roughly 64,000 clones, of which around 96% are seen a single time; 2% to 2.5% belongs to the top ten. The sample consisted of CD8+ T cells from peripheral blood mononuclear cells, taken after pregnancy. All receptors come from a female donor with multiple sclerosis, enrolled in a pregnancy study.

J is TRBJ2-5 and V is TRBV5-8; 7 nucleotides match TRBD1. Germline V lookup: CDR1 SGHTS, CDR2 YDEGEE. The CDR3 is 15 amino acids. Trimming at V came to 3 bases and at J to 5 bases, leaving 10 bases not matched to a gene. CDR3 DNA sequence: TGTGCCAGCAGCTCGAGGACAGGTGGAGTCGAGACCCAGTACTTC. Protein sequence: CASSSRTGGVETQYF.

Notes on this clone: Within the sample, other DNA sequences also encode this same CDR3. CDR3 nucleotide sequence: TGTGCCAGCAGCCTCCAGGGTTCTGGAAACACCATATATTTT. It specifies CASSLQGSGNTIYF. J is TRBJ1-3 and V is TRBV27, with D perhaps matching TRBD1 (5 bases). CDR3 length: 14 residues. The V gene's germline CDR1 is MNHEY and CDR2 SMNVEV (reference sequence). Trimming removed 6 bases from V and 1 base from J, with 10 bases in between.

The V call is TRBV5-5, the J call TRBJ1-2, with TRBD1 matching over 7 bases. V gave up 0 bases and J gave up 2 bases; unmatched junction bases: 4. Germline V CDR1 and CDR2: SGHKS, YYEKEE (reference sequence). The CDR3 totals 15 residues. The CDR3 loop is CASSLAGTVNYGYTF. As DNA, the CDR3 is TGTGCCAGCAGCTTGGCCGGGACAGTCAACTATGGCTACACCTTC.

The rearrangement links TRBV25-1 to TRBJ2-7; weak D call: TRBD1 (6 bases). Trimming removed 2 bases at V and 3 bases at J, with 8 bases between. Germline lookup yields CDR1 MGHDK and CDR2 SYGVNS. The CDR3 loop spans 13 amino acids. The CDR3 sequence: CASSEGGNYEQYF. CDR3 coding DNA: TGTGCCAGCAGTGAAGGGGGCAACTACGAGCAGTACTTC.

This clone appeared a few times. This chain links TRBV5-4 with TRBJ2-2; 12 nucleotides match TRBD2. CDR1 is SGHNT, CDR2 YYREEE, per germline (reference sequence). Trimming removed 0 bases from V and 3 bases from J; junction bases left unmatched: 9. This CDR3 contains 19 residues. The CDR3 loop is CASSLDGSGTSGYTGELFF. Here the CDR3 DNA reads TGTGCCAGCAGCTTGGATGGAAGTGGGACTAGCGGGTACACCGGGGAGCTGTTTTTT. The whole variable domain, remainder taken from reference TRBV5-4 and TRBJ2-2, is ETGVTQSPTHLIKTRGQQVTLRCSSQSGHNTVSWYQQALGQGPQFIFQYYREEENGRGNFPPRFSGLQFPNYSSELNVNALELDDSALYLCASSLDGSGTSGYTGELFFGEGSRLTVL.

This chain joins TRBV28 and TRBJ2-7; 8 bases agree with TRBD1. After removal of 5 bases from V and 2 bases from J, the junction contained 5 bases not matched to a gene. This CDR3 has 14 residues. Germline V lookup: CDR1 MDHEN, CDR2 SYDVKM. The CDR3 reads CASSTQGAPYEQYF. DNA for the CDR3: TGTGCCAGCAGTACCCAGGGGGCCCCCTACGAGCAGTACTTC.

This clone was seen once. V and J are TRBV7-9 and TRBJ1-4; possible D gene TRBD1, 5 bases. Trimming pared 8 bases from V and 7 bases from J, leaving 14 bases between. Germline lookup yields CDR1 SEHNR and CDR2 FQNEAQ (reference sequence). The CDR3 extends over 13 amino acids. CDR3 in amino acids: CASEDGGFEKLFF. In nucleotides, the CDR3 is TGTGCCAGCGAGGACGGGGGATTTGAAAAACTGTTTTTT.

This clone came up once. The chain joins TRBV21-1 to TRBJ2-1; the table gives TRBD1 as D, unverified against the DNA. TRBV21-1 has pseudogene status. The CDR3 has 17 residues. In nucleotides, the CDR3 is TGTGCCAGCACCAACCCGACAAGTTCCGGATTCTACAATGAGCAGTTCTTC. This codes for CASTNPTSSGFYNEQFF.

The V and J genes are TRBV4-3 and TRBJ2-7; 8 bases are a match to TRBD1. CDR1 is LGHNA and CDR2 is YSLEER in the germline V gene. Trimming removed 0 bases from V and 1 base from J; junction bases left unmatched: 8. The length of the CDR3 is 17 residues. The CDR3 DNA reads as TGCGCCAGCAGCCAAGATTTAACAGGGGGTGGATCCTACGAGCAGTACTTC. Protein sequence: CASSQDLTGGGSYEQYF.